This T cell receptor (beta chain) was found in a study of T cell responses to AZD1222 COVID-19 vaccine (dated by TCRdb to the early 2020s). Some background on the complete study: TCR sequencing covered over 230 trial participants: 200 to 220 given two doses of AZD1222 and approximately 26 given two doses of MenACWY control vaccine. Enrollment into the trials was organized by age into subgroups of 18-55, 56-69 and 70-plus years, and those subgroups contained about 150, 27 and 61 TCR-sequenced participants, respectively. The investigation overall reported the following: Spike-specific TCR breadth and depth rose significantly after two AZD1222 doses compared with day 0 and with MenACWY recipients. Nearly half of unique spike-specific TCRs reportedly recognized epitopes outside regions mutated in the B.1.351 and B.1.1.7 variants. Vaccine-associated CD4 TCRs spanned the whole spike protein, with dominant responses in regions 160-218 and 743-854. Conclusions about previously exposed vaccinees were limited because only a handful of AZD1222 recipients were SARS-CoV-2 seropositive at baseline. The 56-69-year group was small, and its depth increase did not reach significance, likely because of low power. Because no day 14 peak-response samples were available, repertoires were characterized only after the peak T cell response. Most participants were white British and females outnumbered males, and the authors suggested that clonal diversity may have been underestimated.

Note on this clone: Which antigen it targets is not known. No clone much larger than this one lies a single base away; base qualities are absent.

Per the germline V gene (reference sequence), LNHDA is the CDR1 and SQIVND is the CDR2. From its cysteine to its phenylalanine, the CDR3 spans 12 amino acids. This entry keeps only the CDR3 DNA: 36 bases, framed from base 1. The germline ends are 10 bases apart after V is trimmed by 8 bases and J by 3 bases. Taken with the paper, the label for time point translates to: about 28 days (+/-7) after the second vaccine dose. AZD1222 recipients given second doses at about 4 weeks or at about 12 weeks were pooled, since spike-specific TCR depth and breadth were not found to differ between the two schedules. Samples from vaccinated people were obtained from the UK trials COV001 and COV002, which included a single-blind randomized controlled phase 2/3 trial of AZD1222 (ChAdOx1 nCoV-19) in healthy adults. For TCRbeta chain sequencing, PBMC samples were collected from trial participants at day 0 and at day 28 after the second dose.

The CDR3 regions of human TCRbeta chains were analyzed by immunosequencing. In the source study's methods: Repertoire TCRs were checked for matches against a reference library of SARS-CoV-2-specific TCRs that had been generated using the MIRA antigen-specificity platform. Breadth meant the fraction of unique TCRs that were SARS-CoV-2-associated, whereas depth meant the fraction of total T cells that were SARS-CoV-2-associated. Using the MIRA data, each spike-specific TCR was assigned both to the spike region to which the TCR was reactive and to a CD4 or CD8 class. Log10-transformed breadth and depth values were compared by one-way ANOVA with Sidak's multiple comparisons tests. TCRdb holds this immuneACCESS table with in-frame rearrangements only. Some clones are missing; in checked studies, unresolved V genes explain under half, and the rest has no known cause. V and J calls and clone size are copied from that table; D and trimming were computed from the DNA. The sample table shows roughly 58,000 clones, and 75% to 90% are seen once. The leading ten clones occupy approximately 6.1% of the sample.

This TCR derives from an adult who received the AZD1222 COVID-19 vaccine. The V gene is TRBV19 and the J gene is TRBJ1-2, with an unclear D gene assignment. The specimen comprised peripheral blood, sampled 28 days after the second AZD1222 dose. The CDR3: CASGREDYGYTF. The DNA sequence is TGTGCCAGTGGCCGGGAGGACTATGGCTACACCTTC.